This entry features one T cell receptor beta chain sequence. The antigen is unknown. This entry belongs to a study of T cell responses to AZD1222 COVID-19 vaccine. Data came from immunoSEQ multiplex PCR; TCRdb stores just in-frame clones and leaves some out. The sample consists of around 80,000 clones, roughly 88% of them appearing once. Study-level results: Reports indicate that nearly half of spike-specific TCRs are directed at unmutated variant regions. The donor group comprised mostly white British people and more females; the analysis possibly underestimated clonal diversity. Sampling captured repertoires only after the peak T cell response. Increased Spike-specific TCR breadth and depth were observed after two AZD1222 doses.

This material consisted of peripheral blood, taken 28 days after the second AZD1222 dose. The source is an adult who received the AZD1222 COVID-19 vaccine.

The CDR3 DNA sequence: TGTGCCAGCAGCACCACGGACAGGGTTGGGGGAGGCGCTGAAGCTTTCTTT. This sequence encodes CASSTTDRVGGGAEAFF. This rearrangement joins TRBV5-6 to TRBJ1-1; 8 nucleotides match TRBD1. The length of the CDR3 is 17 residues. V lost 4 bases and J lost 6; bases outside the gene matches: 17. CDR1 is SGHDT and CDR2 is YYEEEE in the germline V gene. The full variable domain, in which reference TRBV5-6 and TRBJ1-1 provide the parts outside the CDR3, is DAGVTQSPTHLIKTRGQQVTLRCSPKSGHDTVSWYQQALGQGPQFIFQYYEEEERQRGNFPDRFSGHQFPNYSSELNVNALLLGDSALYLCASSTTDRVGGGAEAFFGQGTRLTVV.